This entry describes one T cell receptor (beta chain). Its target is not known. These data belong to a study of cytomegalovirus exposure and HLA in healthy donors. Findings and caveats of the study: A list of about 180 TCR beta chains associated with cytomegalovirus was given.

PCR employed 60 Vbeta and 13 Jbeta primers. TCRdb's table, derived via immunoSEQ multiplex PCR, lists solely in-frame clones and lacks some. The table lists about 160,000 clones, 75% to 90% of them singletons. The sample comprised PBMCs. The sequence derives from a woman between 18 and 30 years old in good health and CMV-seronegative.

CDR3 coding DNA: TGTGCCTGGGAAACCGGGACATCCTACGAGCAGTACTTC. As protein: CAWETGTSYEQYF. This chain uses TRBV30 with TRBJ2-7, with D possibly being TRBD1 (6 bases). The germline gives CDR1 GTSNPN, CDR2 SVGIG (reference sequence). The V and J ends lost 5 bases and 1 base respectively, with 12 bases between them. The CDR3 spans 13 residues.